The rows below give T cell receptor beta chains drawn from one sample of a study of T cell changes during pregnancy in multiple sclerosis. Some clones are missing from TCRdb's copy, which holds only in-frame ones; the method was immunoSEQ multiplex PCR. The table shows about 38,000 clones, with 90% occurring only once. Source: CD4+ T cells from peripheral blood mononuclear cells, taken in the second trimester of pregnancy. The receptors here all came from a female donor with multiple sclerosis, enrolled in a pregnancy study. CDR3s include the opening cysteine and the closing phenylalanine or tryptophan. A D gene is named only where the DNA matches it firmly. The size entry is marked missing in some rows and otherwise reads once, few, many or a size class.

CDR3 length	V gene	D gene	clone size	J gene	CDR3 protein	CDR3 DNA
13	TRBV28	-	-	TRBJ1-1	CASSPLSGAEAFF	TGTGCCAGCAGCCCCTTATCAGGGGCTGAAGCTTTCTTT
18	TRBV19	TRBD1	-	TRBJ2-6	CASTPGRGGVAGANVLTF	TGTGCCAGTACCCCCGGCCGAGGGGGCGTAGCCGGGGCCAACGTCCTGACTTTC
17	TRBV4-2	TRBD2	-	TRBJ2-5	CASSQDSRTSGRLSQYF	TGTGCCAGCAGCCAAGATTCGAGGACTAGCGGGAGATTGTCCCAGTACTTC
13	TRBV4-3	-	-	TRBJ2-5	CASSQGLNGDQYF	TGCGCCAGCAGCCAAGGGTTGAACGGGGACCAGTACTTC
15	TRBV28	TRBD2	few	TRBJ2-7	CASSWTSGGRYEQYF	TGTGCCAGCAGTTGGACTAGCGGGGGGCGCTACGAGCAGTACTTC
12	TRBV11-2	-	-	TRBJ2-7	CASSLIGSEQYF	TGTGCCAGCAGCTTAATAGGGAGTGAGCAGTACTTC
14	TRBV2	-	-	TRBJ2-7	CASGGLVTSYEQYF	TGTGCCAGCGGGGGCCTAGTAACATCTTACGAGCAGTACTTC
16	TRBV27	TRBD1	-	TRBJ2-1	CASSLWTGGKTNEQFF	TGTGCCAGCAGTCTTTGGACAGGCGGTAAAACGAATGAGCAGTTCTTC
15	TRBV27	-	-	TRBJ1-4	CASSARGAREEKLFF	TGTGCCAGCAGCGCGCGGGGGGCGCGAGAAGAAAAACTGTTTTTT
15	TRBV7-2	TRBD2	-	TRBJ2-1	CASSLATSLYNEQFF	TGTGCCAGCAGCTTAGCGACTAGCCTTTACAATGAGCAGTTCTTC
16	TRBV18	TRBD1	-	TRBJ2-3	CASSPPGTGPADTQYF	TGTGCCAGCTCCCCGCCCGGGACAGGGCCGGCAGATACGCAGTATTTT
15	TRBV27	-	-	TRBJ2-2	CASSLTRGGAGELFF	TGTGCCAGCAGTTTAACGAGGGGAGGCGCCGGGGAGCTGTTTTTT
11	TRBV30	-	few	TRBJ1-1	CAWSVGGEAFF	TGTGCCTGGAGTGTAGGAGGGGAAGCTTTCTTT
15	TRBV29-1	TRBD2	-	TRBJ2-2	CSVPLSVAGAGELFF	TGCAGCGTTCCGCTGTCGGTAGCGGGAGCCGGGGAGCTGTTTTTT
17	TRBV5-6	TRBD2	few	TRBJ2-5	CASSLTPSGRRGETQYF	TGTGCCAGCAGCTTGACGCCTAGCGGGAGACGCGGGGAGACCCAGTACTTC
18	TRBV4-2	TRBD2	once	TRBJ2-1	CASSQDPLAGGLANEQFF	TGTGCCAGCAGCCAAGATCCCCTAGCGGGAGGCCTAGCCAATGAGCAGTTCTTC
13	TRBV29-1	-	-	TRBJ2-7	CSVEEGRGGEQYF	TGCAGCGTTGAGGAGGGGCGCGGAGGAGAGCAGTACTTC
14	TRBV19	TRBD1	-	TRBJ2-5	CASSTRDRQETQYF	TGTGCCAGTAGTACACGGGACAGACAAGAGACCCAGTACTTC
15	TRBV6-1	TRBD2	-	TRBJ2-1	CASSDGLAGDWEQFF	TGTGCCAGCAGTGATGGACTAGCGGGAGATTGGGAGCAGTTCTTC
13	TRBV19	-	-	TRBJ2-1	CASARRGGNEQFF	TGTGCCAGTGCACGACGAGGGGGCAATGAGCAGTTCTTC
15	TRBV6-5	-	-	TRBJ1-5	CASSSPVLSNQPQHF	TGTGCCAGCAGTTCCCCCGTCCTTAGCAATCAGCCCCAGCATTTT
16	TRBV27	-	-	TRBJ1-1	CASANRALFMNTEAFF	TGTGCCAGCGCAAACAGGGCTCTCTTTATGAACACTGAAGCTTTCTTT
14	TRBV11-3	-	-	TRBJ1-1	CASSPRGGNTEAFF	TGTGCCAGCAGCCCCAGGGGCGGGAACACTGAAGCTTTCTTT
13	TRBV15	-	-	TRBJ1-1	CATSGIQESEAFF	TGTGCCACCAGCGGGATACAGGAATCTGAAGCTTTCTTT
19	TRBV7-2	TRBD2	-	TRBJ2-5	CASSSPGRLGGRLGETQYF	TGTGCCAGCAGCTCCCCGGGACGGTTGGGCGGGAGATTGGGAGAGACCCAGTACTTC
13	TRBV21-1	-	-	TRBJ2-3	CAGSGTSTDTQYF	TGTGCCGGGAGCGGTACAAGCACAGATACGCAGTATTTT
12	TRBV6-1	-	-	TRBJ2-2	CASTFNTGELFF	TGTGCCAGCACTTTTAACACCGGGGAGCTGTTTTTT
18	TRBV13	TRBD2	-	TRBJ2-7	CASSSTLGRASGRSEQYF	TGTGCCAGCAGCTCCACGTTAGGCCGGGCTAGCGGGAGATCCGAGCAGTACTTC
14	TRBV5-6	TRBD1	-	TRBJ1-2	CASSPDGTDYGYTF	TGTGCCAGCAGCCCCGACGGGACAGATTATGGCTACACCTTC
14	TRBV7-2	TRBD1	-	TRBJ2-1	CASSLAGTGGEQFF	TGTGCCAGCAGCTTAGCCGGGACAGGCGGCGAGCAGTTCTTC